Each of the 21 T cell receptor beta chains below was sequenced from the same sample in a study of T cells expressing NK-cell markers. TCRdb reprocessed the 5' RACE reads, keeping one entry per CDR3 protein, no DNA. The table lists some 440,000 distinct CDR3 sequences, with more than 1.4% in the top ten. The sequencing sample was made of blood T cells: a sorted CD56 or NKG2C T cell subset, CD4+ or CD8+ T cells, or bulk PBMC T cells (not recorded which). The source of these receptors is a woman aged 45-65 years in good health.

The chain recombines TRBV5-1 with TRBJ1-2; TCRdb picks TRBD1, but there is no DNA to check that call. Germline V gives CDR1 SGHRS, CDR2 YFSETQ. The length of the CDR3 is 15 residues. CDR3 sequence: CASSLGQGASFGYTF.

The chain joins TRBV14 to TRBJ1-5; with no DNA, the TCRdb D assignment of TRBD1 cannot be verified. This CDR3 region has 15 residues. Looked up from germline, CDR1 is SGHDN and CDR2 is FVKESK. The CDR3 here is CARTRERGGNQPQHF.

This chain connects TRBV20-1 to TRBJ2-5; as DNA is missing, the TRBD1 call by TCRdb cannot be tested. CDR3 length: 15 amino acids. Germline CDR1 DFQATT, CDR2 SNEGSKA (reference sequence). The CDR3 loop reads CSALRGGASQETQYF.

The gene calls are TRBV12-3 or TRBV12-4 and TRBJ2-1; TCRdb's assignment of TRBD2 cannot be checked, as there is no DNA. The CDR3 has 16 residues. This CDR3 is CASSPRGRQTGNEQFF.

V is TRBV27 and J is TRBJ2-7. The CDR3 has 16 residues. CDR1 MNHEY and CDR2 SMNVEV come from the germline V gene (reference sequence). The CDR3 is CASSWMGTNRYYEQYF.

This chain uses TRBV6-5 with TRBJ2-1; TCRdb returns TRBD2, unconfirmable since there is no DNA. The CDR3 totals 15 residues. CDR1 MNHEY and CDR2 SVGAGI come from the germline V gene. CDR3 protein: CASSLAGFTYNEQFF.

The V call is TRBV2, the J call TRBJ1-5; there is no DNA to check the TCRdb D call of TRBD1. The germline gives CDR1 SNHLY, CDR2 FYNNEI. The CDR3 totals 12 residues. The CDR3 here is CASTREGQPQHF.

V usage is TRBV3-1 and J usage is TRBJ2-2; TCRdb returns TRBD2, unconfirmable since there is no DNA. From germline, CDR1 is LGHDT and CDR2 YNNKEL (reference sequence). There are 12 residues in the CDR3. The chain's CDR3 is CASKLASGELFF.

V usage is TRBV19 and J usage is TRBJ2-1; the TCRdb call, TRBD2, lacks DNA for checking. Germline lookup yields CDR1 LNHDA and CDR2 SQIVND (reference sequence). This CDR3 is 16 amino acids long. The CDR3 sequence is CASKGLAGDGLNEQFF.

The chain carries TRBV6-6 and TRBJ2-5; TCRdb outputs TRBD2, but without DNA this stays unchecked. The CDR3 extends over 15 amino acids. Germline values: CDR1 MNHNY, CDR2 SVGAGI (reference sequence). The CDR3 is CASSRLAGEQETQYF.

The CDR3 loop is CASSQGGREADTQYF. The chain recombines TRBV4-1 with TRBJ2-3; TCRdb's D call, TRBD2, is unchecked because there is no DNA. CDR3 size: 15 residues. The V gene's germline CDR1 is MGHRA and CDR2 YSYEKL.

This rearrangement joins TRBV18 to TRBJ1-2. The CDR3 is 13 residues long. Per the germline V gene, CDR1 is KGHSH and CDR2 is LQKENI. The CDR3 region is CASSTTGGYGYTF. The variable domain in full, with the rest retrieved from reference TRBV18 and TRBJ1-2, is NAGVMQNPRHLVRRRGQEARLRCSPMKGHSHVYWYRQLPEEGLKFMVYLQKENIIDESGMPKERFSAEFPKEGPSILRIQQVVRGDSAAYFCASSTTGGYGYTFGSGTRLTVV.

J is TRBJ2-1 and V is TRBV20-1; TCRdb's D gene call, TRBD1, goes unchecked for lack of DNA. CDR3 length: 15 amino acids. The V gene's germline CDR1 is DFQATT and CDR2 SNEGSKA (reference sequence). The chain's CDR3 is CSVRTGGHSYNEQFF.

This chain uses TRBV20-1 with TRBJ1-2; TCRdb lists TRBD1, though no DNA is available to test this call. The CDR3 is 13 amino acids. Germline assignment: CDR1 DFQATT and CDR2 SNEGSKA (reference sequence). CDR3 region: CSARGGQSYGYTF.

The CDR3 protein is CASSRWTENYGYTF. The V and J genes are TRBV4-1 and TRBJ1-2. Germline V lookup: CDR1 MGHRA, CDR2 YSYEKL. The CDR3 spans 14 residues.

The chain has TRBV18 and TRBJ1-5; TCRdb names TRBD1, which stays unverified in the absence of DNA. CDR3 length: 15 amino acids. The germline V gene has CDR1 KGHSH and CDR2 LQKENI. CDR3 residues: CASSPPGGSNQPQHF. Variable domain in full (rest from reference TRBV18 and TRBJ1-5): NAGVMQNPRHLVRRRGQEARLRCSPMKGHSHVYWYRQLPEEGLKFMVYLQKENIIDESGMPKERFSAEFPKEGPSILRIQQVVRGDSAAYFCASSPPGGSNQPQHFGDGTRLSIL.

This chain joins TRBV29-1 and TRBJ2-3; there is no DNA to check the TCRdb D call of TRBD2. The CDR3 is 14 amino acids. The germline gives CDR1 SQVTM, CDR2 ANQGSEA. The CDR3 region is CSVGDRAITDTQYF.

The chain carries TRBV4-1 and TRBJ2-2; no DNA is available, so the TRBD1 call from TCRdb remains unchecked. From germline, CDR1 is MGHRA and CDR2 YSYEKL. CDR3 length: 15 residues. This chain's CDR3 is CASSQVGSRVGELFF.

The rearrangement uses TRBV5-1 and TRBJ2-1; TCRdb reports TRBD1, a call that lacks DNA to check it against. Germline V lookup: CDR1 SGHRS, CDR2 YFSETQ. The CDR3 contains 14 residues. Here the CDR3 reads CASSLGGGYNEQFF.

This sequence joins TRBV5-6 and TRBJ2-1. CDR1 and CDR2 (germline): SGHDT, YYEEEE. The CDR3 spans 14 residues. This chain's CDR3 is CASSLGVTAHEQFF.

The gene calls are TRBV4-1 and TRBJ2-1. The CDR3 has 14 amino acids. The V gene's germline CDR1 is MGHRA and CDR2 YSYEKL. This CDR3 reads CASSQERAGNEQFF.